This T cell receptor beta chain was recovered during a study of shared clonotypes between healthy human individuals. Only Caucasian adults living in Nashville, Tennessee made up the donor group. Negatively enriched CD4+ T cells were divided by CD45RA into naive and memory. Of note for this clone: The antigen is unknown.

The protocol was immunoSEQ multiplex PCR, while the TCRdb copy is restricted to in-frame clones and leaves out a portion. In the table there are approximately 2.1 million clones, more than 85% of which are singletons. Findings and caveats of the study: Limitation of the genetic and exposure-history diversity represented came from the few donors.

Sequences were obtained from naive CD4+ T cells from PBMCs. Subset reported: CD45RA+ positively selected. This sequence originates from a man aged 18 to 30 in good health. Some clones in this sample may be carry-over from other donors' samples.

As DNA, the CDR3 is TGTGCCAGCAGCAAATTGGGAACTAATGAAAAACTGTTTTTT. Its translation: CASSKLGTNEKLFF. This chain links TRBV21-1 with TRBJ1-4. TRBV21-1 is a listed pseudogene. The CDR3 is made up of 14 amino acids.